Shown below are 20 T cell receptor beta chains from a single sample sequenced in a study of Tregs in tolerant kidney transplant recipients. Assay used: immunoSEQ multiplex PCR; TCRdb lists only in-frame clones, some missing. Its table lists 50,000 or so clones. Sequencing used CD4+ T cells from blood, obtained before the transplant. Receptors originate from a human donor who received a combined kidney and bone marrow transplant.

Comment on this clone: With the read ending 3 residues before the CDR3 end, the germline J gene is used to fill in that end. This rearrangement joins TRBV19 to TRBJ2-2; 7 positions match TRBD2. From germline, CDR1 is LNHDA and CDR2 SQIVND (reference sequence). This CDR3 has 16 amino acids. The junction had 3 bases not matched to a gene; V was cut back by 1 base and J by 1 base. Partial CDR3 DNA: TGTGCCAGTAGTATAGGCGTAGCGGGGAACACCGGGGAG. Translating it yields CASSIGVAGNTGE. The whole CDR3 region reads CASSIGVAGNTGELFF. Full variable domain (remainder filled in from reference TRBV19 and TRBJ2-2): DGGITQSPKYLFRKEGQNVTLSCEQNLNHDAMYWYRQDPGQGLRLIYYSQIVNDFQKGDIAEGYSVSREKKESFPLTVTSAQKNPTAFYLCASSIGVAGNTGELFFGEGSRLTVL.

Comments on this clone: The read gets to within 3 residues of the CDR3 end, and the germline J gene fills in the rest. The V gene is TRBV6-1, the J gene TRBJ1-2, with D maybe TRBD1 (6 bases). The length of the CDR3 is 13 residues. With 3 bases removed from V and 5 bases from J, the gap between germline ends came to 10 bases. The germline V gene encodes CDR1 MNHNS and CDR2 SASEGT. CDR3 bases read: TGTGCCAGCAGTGATCGGGGGGCATATGGC. Translating it yields CASSDRGAYG. The whole CDR3 sequence reads CASSDRGAYGYTF.

On this clone itself: The CDR3 goes on 3 residues after the read ends, and that part is filled in from the germline J gene. The rearrangement joins TRBV7-9 to TRBJ2-4; the match to TRBD2 covers 7 bases. Germline loops: CDR1 SEHNR, CDR2 FQNEAQ (reference sequence). CDR3 length: 15 residues. V was clipped by 1 base and J by 8 bases; unmatched bases: 8. CDR3 protein: CASSLVLGGGDIQYF. The covered CDR3 bases are TGTGCCAGCAGCTTAGTTCTCGGGGGAGGGGACATT.

The CDR3 loop reads CAWTADRTGELFF. The CDR3 bases that were read are TGTGCCTGGACCGCGGACAGGACCGGGGAG. The V gene is TRBV30, the J gene TRBJ2-2; 7 nucleotides match TRBD1. The read terminates 3 residues ahead of where the CDR3 ends, so the germline J gene completes it. In germline, CDR1 is GTSNPN, CDR2 SVGIG (reference sequence). V shed 4 bases, J shed 5 bases, and the junction held 4 bases outside the gene matches. The CDR3 sequence is 13 residues long.

As regards this clone: The DNA ends 3 residues before the CDR3 does, and the rest of the CDR3 is filled in from the germline J gene. V gene TRBV2 combines with J gene TRBJ1-1; no clear D. Trimming shortened V by 3 bases and J by 4 bases, and 6 bases separated the two germline ends. The CDR3 is 12 amino acids. Germline V CDR1 and CDR2: SNHLY, FYNNEI. The CDR3 protein is CASSDPGTEAFF. CDR3 DNA, as far as it was read: TGTGCCAGCAGTGACCCCGGCACTGAA.

As to this clone: The missing CDR3 end, 3 residues past where the read stops, is filled in from the germline J gene. The rearrangement links TRBV18 to TRBJ2-4; 7 positions agree with TRBD2. J gave up 6 bases and V 3 bases, and 2 bases lay outside the gene matches. The germline gives CDR1 KGHSH, CDR2 LQKENI. The CDR3 is made up of 13 amino acids. The CDR3: CASSPASGNIQYF. CDR3 bases read: TGTGCCAGCTCACCCGCTAGCGGAAACATT.

Details on this clone: The read terminates 3 residues before the CDR3 end, so the remaining end is supplied by the germline J gene. V and J are TRBV11-2 and TRBJ1-4; the D is unclear. Germline V gene data show CDR1 as SGHAT and CDR2 as FQNNGV. V was pared by 1 base and J by 6 bases, with 9 bases between. The length of the CDR3 is 14 residues. CDR3 in amino acids: CASSLVTAYEKLFF. CDR3 DNA, as far as it was read: TGTGCCAGCAGCTTAGTCACAGCTTATGAAAAA.

Remarks on this clone: Coverage ceases 3 residues before the CDR3 finishes, and the germline J gene fills in the end. The gene calls are TRBV5-1 and TRBJ1-6; tentative D call: TRBD1 (6 bases). Trimming cost V 0 bases and J 9 bases, with 16 bases left between them. Germline lookup yields CDR1 SGHRS and CDR2 YFSETQ. The CDR3 runs to 16 residues. The CDR3 DNA, read in part, is TGCGCCAGCAGCTTGGCCTACAGGGAGGGAAGTTCACCC. Protein sequence: CASSLAYREGSSP. The complete CDR3 sequence is CASSLAYREGSSPLHF.

The sequenced part of the CDR3 DNA is TGCGCCAGCAGCTTCTCCGGGACAGGGAGAAAATACATGAACACTGAA. Its protein product is CASSFSGTGRKYMNTE. The whole CDR3 protein reads CASSFSGTGRKYMNTEAFF. The J gene is TRBJ1-1, the V gene TRBV5-1; 9 positions agree with TRBD1. Read coverage stops 3 residues before the CDR3 terminus; the germline J gene supplies the remainder. There are 19 residues in the CDR3. Germline CDR1 and CDR2: SGHRS and YFSETQ. V shed 2 bases, J shed 0 bases, and the junction held 14 bases outside the gene matches.

Concerning this clone: Coverage ceases 3 residues before the CDR3 finishes, and the germline J gene fills in the end. V usage is TRBV6-2 or TRBV6-3 and J usage is TRBJ2-5; maybe TRBD2 (5 bases). The CDR3 has 15 residues. The V and J ends lost 5 bases and 3 bases respectively, with 16 bases between them. In germline, CDR1 is MNHEY, CDR2 SVGEGT. The CDR3 region is CASSQRGTAEETQYF. Partial CDR3 DNA: TGTGCCAGCAGTCAGAGAGGAACAGCGGAAGAGACC.

With respect to this clone: Sequencing ends 3 residues short of the CDR3 end; the germline J gene provides the rest. The chain has TRBV2 and TRBJ1-3; D is uncertain. CDR1 is SNHLY, CDR2 FYNNEI, per germline. The germline V and J ends were trimmed by 5 bases and 4 bases, with 6 bases remaining between them. The length of the CDR3 is 12 residues. The CDR3 bases that were read are TGTGCCAGCAGTAACGGGGGAAACACC. It encodes CASSNGGNT. The whole CDR3 reads CASSNGGNTIYF.

On this clone itself: The sequenced fragment ends 3 residues before the CDR3 boundary, so the rest is inferred from the germline J gene. The J gene is TRBJ1-2, the V gene TRBV2; 11 bases fit TRBD1. Germline CDR1 SNHLY, CDR2 FYNNEI. This CDR3 has 14 amino acids. The CDR3 region is CASRGLGTGGSYTF. The CDR3 bases that were read are TGTGCCAGCAGGGGGTTGGGGACAGGGGGTAGC.

Notes on this clone: The missing CDR3 end, 3 residues past where the read stops, is filled in from the germline J gene. V is TRBV2 and J is TRBJ2-2; TRBD1 agrees at 7 bases. This CDR3 has 14 residues. The germline V gene has CDR1 SNHLY and CDR2 FYNNEI. This CDR3 reads CANNRQGYTGELFF. The sequenced CDR3 bases are TGTGCTAACAATCGACAGGGTTACACCGGGGAG.

On this clone: From the germline J gene comes the end of the CDR3, since the read stops 3 residues before it. The V and J genes are TRBV19 and TRBJ1-1, with D unclear. Between the trimmed V and J ends, which lost 5 bases and 1 base, there was a span of 17 bases. The CDR3 runs to 16 residues. Germline V lookup: CDR1 LNHDA, CDR2 SQIVND (reference sequence). The CDR3: CASSFPGLLQNTEAFF. The covered CDR3 bases are TGTGCCAGTAGTTTTCCGGGTCTTCTGCAGAACACTGAA. Using reference TRBV19 and TRBJ1-1 for the parts outside the CDR3, the full variable domain is DGGITQSPKYLFRKEGQNVTLSCEQNLNHDAMYWYRQDPGQGLRLIYYSQIVNDFQKGDIAEGYSVSREKKESFPLTVTSAQKNPTAFYLCASSFPGLLQNTEAFFGQGTRLTVV.

As concerns this clone: The read gets to within 3 residues of the CDR3 end, and the germline J gene fills in the rest. This chain uses TRBV29-1 with TRBJ2-3; TRBD1 is a possible D gene (5 bases). In germline, CDR1 is SQVTM, CDR2 ANQGSEA. The CDR3 sequence is 13 residues long. The germline V and J ends were trimmed by 4 bases and 4 bases, with 12 bases remaining between them. The sequenced part of the CDR3 DNA is TGCAGCGTTGCTAGGGGAAGGTCAGATACG. Translation gives CSVARGRSDT. The complete CDR3 reads CSVARGRSDTQYF.

Note on this clone: The read halts 3 residues ahead of the CDR3 end, with the missing end drawn from the germline J gene. The chain combines TRBV7-2 with TRBJ2-4, with 9 bases that match TRBD2. Germline CDR1 and CDR2: SGHTA and FQGNSA. V shed 0 bases and J 0 bases; nucleotides not matched to a gene: 6. This CDR3 is 18 amino acids long. The CDR3 sequence: CASSLARPSGIAKNIQYF. CDR3 DNA, as far as it was read: TGTGCCAGCAGCTTAGCGCGGCCTAGCGGGATAGCCAAAAACATT. Full variable domain (remainder filled in from reference TRBV7-2 and TRBJ2-4): GAGVSQSPSNKVTEKGKDVELRCDPISGHTALYWYRQSLGQGLEFLIYFQGNSAPDKSGLPSDRFSAERTGGSVSTLTIQRTQQEDSAVYLCASSLARPSGIAKNIQYFGAGTRLSVL.

Notes on this clone: The CDR3 end falls 3 residues outside the read, so it is completed with the germline J gene. The rearrangement uses TRBV7-9 and TRBJ2-1; D unclear. CDR1 is SEHNR and CDR2 is FQNEAQ in the germline V gene (reference sequence). Trimming cost V 5 bases and J 1 base, with 9 bases left between them. This CDR3 has 14 amino acids. The CDR3 loop is CASSPGASYNEQFF. The CDR3 bases that were read are TGTGCCAGCAGCCCAGGAGCATCCTACAATGAG.

About this clone: The read gets to within 3 residues of the CDR3 end, and the germline J gene fills in the rest. V is TRBV7-9 and J is TRBJ2-3, with D maybe TRBD2 (5 bases). V was trimmed by 4 bases and J by 2 bases, leaving 13 bases between them. The CDR3 consists of 15 residues. CDR1 SEHNR and CDR2 FQNEAQ come from the germline V gene (reference sequence). Partial CDR3 DNA: TGTGCCAGCAGCTACGCTAGGCTAGCCACAGATACG. It is translated as CASSYARLATDT. The CDR3 in full is CASSYARLATDTQYF.

About this clone: The CDR3 end is not reached by the read, which stops 3 residues before it; the germline J gene fills it in. The V and J genes are TRBV5-1 and TRBJ2-1; tentatively, D is TRBD1 (5 bases). V lost 4 bases, J lost 2 bases, and 16 bases lay in between. Germline lookup yields CDR1 SGHRS and CDR2 YFSETQ. This CDR3 spans 16 amino acids. The CDR3 DNA, read in part, is TGCGCCAGCAGCCCCCCCAGACAGTCCCCCTACAATGAG. Translation: CASSPPRQSPYNE. The entire CDR3 is CASSPPRQSPYNEQFF.

On this clone: The missing CDR3 end, 3 residues past where the read stops, is filled in from the germline J gene. The chain uses TRBV18 and TRBJ2-5; D perhaps matches TRBD2 (6 bases). Per germline, CDR1 KGHSH and CDR2 LQKENI. V gave up 0 bases and J gave up 5 bases, with 10 bases separating them. This CDR3 contains 14 residues. The CDR3 bases that were read are TGTGCCAGCTCACCACCCACTAGCATGGAGACC. Its protein is CASSPPTSMET. The entire CDR3 protein reads CASSPPTSMETQYF.